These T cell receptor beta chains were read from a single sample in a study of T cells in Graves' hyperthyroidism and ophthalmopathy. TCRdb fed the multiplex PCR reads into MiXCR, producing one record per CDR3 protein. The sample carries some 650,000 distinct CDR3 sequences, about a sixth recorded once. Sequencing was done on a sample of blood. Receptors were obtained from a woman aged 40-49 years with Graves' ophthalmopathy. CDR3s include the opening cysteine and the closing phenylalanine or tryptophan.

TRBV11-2 CASSLSWGVGGETQYF
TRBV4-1 CASSQATSGLPYEQYF
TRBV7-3 CASSLTSRGETQYF
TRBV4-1 CASSQFSGSTDTQYF
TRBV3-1 CASSQDQGSSYEQYF
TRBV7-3 CASSRDPGDTEAFF
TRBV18 CASSPPSSVSDTQYF
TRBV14 CASTLAMNTEAFF
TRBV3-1 CASSQGGTKNEQFF
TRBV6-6 CAGSYSRYSNQPQHF
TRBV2 CASSVDWSTDTQYF
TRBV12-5 CASGLPSGQNFPKAKNIQYF
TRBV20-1 CSARGLGAGETQYF
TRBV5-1 CASSLGGGRSGNTIYF
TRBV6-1 CASSFRTSGADTQYF
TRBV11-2 CASSWIGGTGDTQYF
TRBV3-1 CASSQELGLGYEQYF
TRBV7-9 CASSLGVGGGEETQYF
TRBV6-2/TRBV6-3 CASSQDERGEQFF
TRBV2 CASKAAYEQYF
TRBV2 CASRGAGQYNEQFF
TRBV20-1 CSARTPGLAGGGSYNEQFF
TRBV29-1 CSVAGRGGTDTQYF
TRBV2 CASRGGQSGGGELFF
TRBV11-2 CASSLGTSGRYNEQFF
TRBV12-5 CASGFEHSSNEQFF
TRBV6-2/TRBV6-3 CASSYPGTGSQPQHF
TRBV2 CASSTGSQETQYF
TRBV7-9 CASSLGSGNNYEQYF
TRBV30 CAWSTGTGVEKLFF
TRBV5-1 CASREPRTGGTDTQYF
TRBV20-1 CSRRDHSRETQYF